The 3 T cell receptor beta chains reported below all come from one sample, sequenced in a study of OX40 agonist ivuxolimab in advanced cancers. Only in-frame clones appear in the TCRdb table, and some are missing; sequencing was by immunoSEQ multiplex PCR. The repertoire includes 90,000 to 95,000 clones, around 84% of them detected once, and 1.1% sits in the top ten. Sequences were derived from CD4+ or CD8+ T cells sorted from blood, sampled in a trial of the OX40 agonist ivuxolimab. These receptors were obtained from an adult with an advanced solid tumor such as melanoma, head and neck, liver or kidney cancer.

The CDR3 is CASSEGQDLTYEQYV. CDR3 DNA: TGTGCCAGCAGCGAGGGACAGGATTTAACCTACGAGCAGTACGTC. The chain uses TRBV28 and TRBJ2-7, with 8 nucleotides matching TRBD1. With 6 bases clipped from V and 2 bases from J, the junction kept 9 bases outside the gene matches. The CDR3 totals 15 residues. CDR1 is MDHEN, CDR2 SYDVKM, per germline.

This chain joins TRBV7-9 and TRBJ1-4, with D uncertain. Germline-derived CDR1 and CDR2 are SEHNR and FQNEAQ (reference sequence). The CDR3 is made up of 11 amino acids. V gave up 6 bases and J gave up 8 bases, with 7 bases separating them. The CDR3: CASRSDEKLFF. CDR3 DNA sequence: TGTGCCAGCAGGTCAGACGAAAAACTGTTTTTT. Full variable domain (rest looked up from reference TRBV7-9 and TRBJ1-4): DTGVSQNPRHKITKRGQNVTFRCDPISEHNRLYWYRQTLGQGPEFLTYFQNEAQLEKSRLLSDRFSAERPKGSFSTLEIQRTEQGDSAMYLCASRSDEKLFFGSGTQLSVL.

The chain combines TRBV6-6 with TRBJ1-2; D not certain. The CDR3 sequence is 12 residues long. Germline assignment: CDR1 MNHNY and CDR2 SVGAGI (reference sequence). V lost 6 bases and J lost 2, with 7 bases in between. CDR3 sequence reads: CASRDTNYGYTF. CDR3 DNA sequence: TGTGCCAGCAGGGATACAAACTATGGCTACACCTTC.